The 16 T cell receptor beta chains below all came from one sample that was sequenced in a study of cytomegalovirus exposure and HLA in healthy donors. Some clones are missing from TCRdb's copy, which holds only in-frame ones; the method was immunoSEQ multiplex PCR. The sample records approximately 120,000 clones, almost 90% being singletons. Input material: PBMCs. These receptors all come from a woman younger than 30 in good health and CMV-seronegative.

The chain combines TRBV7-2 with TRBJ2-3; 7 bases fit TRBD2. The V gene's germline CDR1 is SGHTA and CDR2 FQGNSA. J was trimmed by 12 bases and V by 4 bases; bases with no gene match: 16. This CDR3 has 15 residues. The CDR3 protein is CASSYVAQSGLHQYF. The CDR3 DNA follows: TGTGCCAGCAGCTACGTAGCCCAATCGGGACTACATCAGTATTTT.

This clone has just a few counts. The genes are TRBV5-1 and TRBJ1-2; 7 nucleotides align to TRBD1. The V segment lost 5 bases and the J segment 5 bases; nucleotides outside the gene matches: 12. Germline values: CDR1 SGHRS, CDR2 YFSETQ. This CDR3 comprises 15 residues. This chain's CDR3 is CASRKRTGGQYGYTF. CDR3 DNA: TGCGCCAGCAGGAAGAGGACAGGTGGGCAATATGGCTACACCTTC.

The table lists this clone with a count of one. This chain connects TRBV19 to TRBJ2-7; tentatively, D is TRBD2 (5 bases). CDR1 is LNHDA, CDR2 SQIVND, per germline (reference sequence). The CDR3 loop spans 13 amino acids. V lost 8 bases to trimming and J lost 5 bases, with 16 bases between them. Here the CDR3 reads CASLGPGSNEQYF. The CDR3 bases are TGTGCCAGTCTCGGACCGGGGTCGAACGAGCAGTACTTC. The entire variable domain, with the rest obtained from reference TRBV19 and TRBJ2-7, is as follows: DGGITQSPKYLFRKEGQNVTLSCEQNLNHDAMYWYRQDPGQGLRLIYYSQIVNDFQKGDIAEGYSVSREKKESFPLTVTSAQKNPTAFYLCASLGPGSNEQYFGPGTRLTVT.

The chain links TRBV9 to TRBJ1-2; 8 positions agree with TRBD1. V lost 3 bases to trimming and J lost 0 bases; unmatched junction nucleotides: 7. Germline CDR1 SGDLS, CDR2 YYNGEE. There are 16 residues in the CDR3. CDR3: CASSGPKGQANYGYTF. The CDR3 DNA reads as TGTGCCAGCAGCGGCCCCAAGGGACAGGCTAACTATGGCTACACCTTC.

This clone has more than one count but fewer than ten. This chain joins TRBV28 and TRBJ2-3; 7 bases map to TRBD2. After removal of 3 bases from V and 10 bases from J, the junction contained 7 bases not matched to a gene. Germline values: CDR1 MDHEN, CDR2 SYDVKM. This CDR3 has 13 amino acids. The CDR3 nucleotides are TGTGCCAGCAGTTTGGGGGTCGCGGGGGCGCAGTATTTT. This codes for CASSLGVAGAQYF. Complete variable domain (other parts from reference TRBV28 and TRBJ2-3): DVKVTQSSRYLVKRTGEKVFLECVQDMDHENMFWYRQDPGLGLRLIYFSYDVKMKEKGDIPEGYSVSREKKERFSLILESASTNQTSMYLCASSLGVAGAQYFGPGTRLTVL.

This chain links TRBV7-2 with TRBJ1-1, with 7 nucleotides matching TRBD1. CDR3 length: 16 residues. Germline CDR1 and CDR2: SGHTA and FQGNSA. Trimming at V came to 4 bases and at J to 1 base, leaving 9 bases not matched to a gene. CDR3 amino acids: CASSYGTAAGNTEAFF. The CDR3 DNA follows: TGTGCCAGCAGCTACGGGACAGCTGCAGGGAACACTGAAGCTTTCTTT.

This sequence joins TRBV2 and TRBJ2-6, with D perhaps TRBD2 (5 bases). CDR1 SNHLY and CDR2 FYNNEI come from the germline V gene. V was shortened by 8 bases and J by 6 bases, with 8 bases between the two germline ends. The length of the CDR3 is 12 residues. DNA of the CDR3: TGTGCCAGCGGTCGGGAGGCCAACGTCCTGACTTTC. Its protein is CASGREANVLTF.

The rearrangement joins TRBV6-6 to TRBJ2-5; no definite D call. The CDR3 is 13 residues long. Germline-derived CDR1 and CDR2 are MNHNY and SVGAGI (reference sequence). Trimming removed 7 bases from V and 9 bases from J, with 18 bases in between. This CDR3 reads CASTTNSVLPQYF. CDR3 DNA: TGTGCCAGCACTACCAATTCCGTTTTACCCCAGTACTTC.

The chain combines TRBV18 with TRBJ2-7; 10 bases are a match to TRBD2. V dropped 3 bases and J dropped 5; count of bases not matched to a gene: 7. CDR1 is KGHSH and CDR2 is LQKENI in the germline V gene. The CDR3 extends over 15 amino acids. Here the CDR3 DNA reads TGTGCCAGCTCACCCCTAGCGGGAGATTTGGACGAGCAGTACTTC. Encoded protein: CASSPLAGDLDEQYF.

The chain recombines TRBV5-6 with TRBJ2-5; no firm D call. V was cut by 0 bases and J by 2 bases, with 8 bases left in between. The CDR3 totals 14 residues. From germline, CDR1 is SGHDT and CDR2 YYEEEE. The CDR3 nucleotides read TGTGCCAGCAGCTTGGAGGCGGTTCAAGAGACCCAGTACTTC. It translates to CASSLEAVQETQYF.

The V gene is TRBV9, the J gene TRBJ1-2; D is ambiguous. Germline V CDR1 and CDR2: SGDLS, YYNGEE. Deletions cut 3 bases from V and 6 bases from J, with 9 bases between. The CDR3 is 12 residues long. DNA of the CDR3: TGTGCCAGCAGCGACGACACGAATGGCTACACCTTC. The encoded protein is CASSDDTNGYTF.

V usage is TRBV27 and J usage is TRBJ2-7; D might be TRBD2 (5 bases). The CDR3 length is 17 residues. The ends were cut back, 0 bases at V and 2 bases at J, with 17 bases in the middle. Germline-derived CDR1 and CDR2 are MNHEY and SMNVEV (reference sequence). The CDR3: CASSLSGAPGVPYEQYF. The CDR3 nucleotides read TGTGCCAGCAGTTTATCTGGCGCACCCGGGGTCCCCTACGAGCAGTACTTC.

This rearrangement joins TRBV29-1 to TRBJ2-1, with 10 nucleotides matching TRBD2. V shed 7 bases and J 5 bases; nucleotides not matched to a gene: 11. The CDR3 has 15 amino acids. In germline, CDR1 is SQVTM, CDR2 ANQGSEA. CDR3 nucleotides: TGCAGCGCCTCCTCAAGCGGGAGGGGTGACAATGAGCAGTTCTTC. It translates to CSASSSGRGDNEQFF.

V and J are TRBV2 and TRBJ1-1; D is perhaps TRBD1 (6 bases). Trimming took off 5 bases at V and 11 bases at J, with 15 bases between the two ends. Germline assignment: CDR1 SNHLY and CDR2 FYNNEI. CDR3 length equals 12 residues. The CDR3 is CASSPSGGHAFF. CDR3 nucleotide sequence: TGTGCCAGCAGTCCATCCGGGGGGCATGCTTTCTTT. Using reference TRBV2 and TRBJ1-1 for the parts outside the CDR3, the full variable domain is EPEVTQTPSHQVTQMGQEVILRCVPISNHLYFYWYRQILGQKVEFLVSFYNNEISEKSEIFDDQFSVERPDGSNFTLKIRSTKLEDSAMYFCASSPSGGHAFFGQGTRLTVV.

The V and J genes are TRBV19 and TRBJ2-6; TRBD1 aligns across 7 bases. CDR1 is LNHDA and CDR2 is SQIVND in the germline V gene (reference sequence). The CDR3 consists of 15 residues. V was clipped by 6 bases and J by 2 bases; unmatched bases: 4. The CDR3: CASRSQGTGANVLTF. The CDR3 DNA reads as TGTGCCAGTAGATCACAGGGGACTGGGGCCAACGTCCTGACTTTC.

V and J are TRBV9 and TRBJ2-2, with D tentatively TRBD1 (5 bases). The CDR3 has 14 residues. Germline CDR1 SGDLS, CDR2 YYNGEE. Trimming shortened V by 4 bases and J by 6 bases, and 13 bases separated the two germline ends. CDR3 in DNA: TGTGCCAGCAGCTTCTCCAGGGTTTCCGGGGAGCTGTTTTTT. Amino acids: CASSFSRVSGELFF. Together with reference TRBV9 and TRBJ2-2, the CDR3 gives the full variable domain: DSGVTQTPKHLITATGQRVTLRCSPRSGDLSVYWYQQSLDQGLQFLIQYYNGEERAKGNILERFSAQQFPDLHSELNLSSLELGDSALYFCASSFSRVSGELFFGEGSRLTVL.